These T cell receptor beta chains were read from a single sample in a study of regulatory T cells in long-lasting Graves disease. One entry per CDR3 protein results from TCRdb running MiXCR on the multiplex PCR reads. The repertoire includes 500,000 or so distinct CDR3 sequences, 14% of them detected once, and approximately 15% sits in the top ten. These data also featured in a second study, about T cells in Graves' hyperthyroidism and ophthalmopathy.

This specimen consisted of peripheral blood mononuclear cells (PBMCs), obtained at new diagnosis, from a patient treated with antithyroid drugs. These receptors all stem from a woman aged 45 to 65 with Graves disease. CDR3s include the opening cysteine and the closing phenylalanine or tryptophan. The order of the fields is V gene, J gene, D gene, clone size, CDR3 protein, CDR3 DNA. D genes are given only for firm matches. Part of the rows lack a size; the others show once, few, many or a class for expanded clones.

>TRBV12-3/TRBV12-4|TRBJ2-4|TRBD1|few
CASSRDSLAKNIQYF
TGTGCCAGCAGCCGGGACAGCTTGGCCAAAAACATTCAGTACTTC
>TRBV6-5|TRBJ2-5|NA|NA
CASSSFRNPQETQYF
TGTGCCAGCAGTTCCTTTAGGAACCCCCAAGAGACCCAGTACTTC
>TRBV19|TRBJ1-1|NA|NA
CASSIQQGNTEAFF
TGTGCCAGTAGTATCCAACAGGGAAACACTGAAGCTTTCTTT
>TRBV7-8|TRBJ2-3|TRBD2|many
CASRGGLAHTDTQYF
TGTGCCAGCAGGGGGGGACTAGCTCACACAGATACGCAGTATTTT
>TRBV28|TRBJ2-3|NA|NA
CASSLLVDTQYF
TGTGCCAGCAGCTTACTAGTGGATACGCAGTATTTT
>TRBV7-9|TRBJ2-1|TRBD1|NA
CASSLSRVTGWFDEQFF
TGTGCCAGCAGCTTGAGTAGGGTGACAGGGTGGTTCGATGAGCAGTTCTTC
>TRBV11-2|TRBJ2-1|NA|many
CASRVRGSSYNEQFF
TGTGCCAGCAGGGTACGGGGGAGTTCCTACAATGAGCAGTTCTTC
>TRBV6-5|TRBJ2-5|TRBD1|many
CASSFGTERETQYF
TGTGCCAGCAGTTTCGGGACAGAGAGGGAGACCCAGTACTTC
>TRBV28|TRBJ1-4|TRBD1|NA
CASSSSGTGGNEKLFF
TGTGCCAGCAGTTCCTCCGGGACAGGGGGGAACGAAAAACTGTTTTTT
>TRBV7-2|TRBJ2-1|TRBD1|many
CASSPGGTGVYNEQFF
TGTGCCAGCAGCCCAGGGGGGACAGGGGTATACAATGAGCAGTTCTTC
>TRBV13|TRBJ1-1|NA|many
CASSPLTTNTEAFF
TGTGCCAGCAGCCCCTTGACAACGAACACTGAAGCTTTCTTT
>TRBV24-1|TRBJ2-3|NA|NA
CATGNPSDTQYF
TGTGCCACCGGCAACCCTTCAGATACGCAGTATTTT
>TRBV6-9|TRBJ1-4|NA|few
CASSYWGNNEKLFF
TGTGCCAGCAGTTATTGGGGGAATAATGAAAAACTGTTTTTT
>TRBV7-9|TRBJ2-7|NA|many
CASSVPNRPIYEQYF
TGTGCCAGCAGCGTACCGAACAGGCCTATTTACGAGCAGTACTTC
>TRBV24-1|TRBJ1-2|NA|many
CATSAATGENYGYTF
TGTGCCACCAGTGCGGCGACAGGCGAAAACTATGGCTACACCTTC
>TRBV6-1|TRBJ2-7|NA|many
CASTSGRGEQYF
TGTGCCAGCACCTCTGGCAGAGGGGAGCAGTACTTC
>TRBV20-1|TRBJ2-1|TRBD2|many
CSARDEASGRASNEQFF
TGCAGTGCTAGAGATGAGGCTAGCGGGAGGGCCTCCAATGAGCAGTTCTTC
>TRBV6-5|TRBJ2-3|TRBD2|few
CASSYGLTSGSSDTQYF
TGTGCCAGCAGTTACGGGTTGACTAGCGGGAGCTCAGATACGCAGTATTTT
>TRBV14|TRBJ2-7|NA|NA
CASSQESRGNEQYF
TGTGCCAGCAGCCAAGAGTCCCGAGGGAACGAGCAGTACTTC
>TRBV7-2|TRBJ2-3|TRBD1|many
CASSYPGQGVTDTQYF
TGTGCCAGCAGCTACCCGGGACAGGGGGTCACAGATACGCAGTATTTT
>TRBV20-1|TRBJ2-2|NA|NA
CSARAPGGTGELFF
TGCAGTGCTAGAGCTCCAGGGGGGACCGGGGAGCTGTTTTTT
>TRBV27|TRBJ2-3|TRBD2|many
CASSFYSGSTDTQYF
TGTGCCAGCAGTTTCTATAGCGGGAGCACAGATACGCAGTATTTT
>TRBV7-8|TRBJ1-1|NA|NA
CASSEGTIEAFF
TGTGCCAGCAGCGAAGGGACAATTGAAGCTTTCTTT
>TRBV28|TRBJ2-2|NA|many
CASSLRYYVGGELFF
TGTGCCAGCAGTTTAAGGTATTACGTCGGCGGGGAGCTGTTTTTT
>TRBV18|TRBJ2-7|TRBD2|many
CASSPRTSGNGYEQYF
TGTGCCAGCTCACCAAGGACTAGCGGGAATGGCTACGAGCAGTACTTC
>TRBV12-3/TRBV12-4|TRBJ2-5|TRBD2|few
CASTYNPGLAGDETQYF
TGTGCCAGCACCTACAACCCCGGACTAGCGGGAGACGAGACCCAGTACTTC
>TRBV12-3/TRBV12-4|TRBJ2-1|TRBD2|once
CASRRTSGGLYEQFF
TGTGCCAGCAGAAGGACTAGCGGGGGGCTCTATGAGCAGTTCTTC
>TRBV12-5|TRBJ2-2|TRBD2|once
CASGLAGVGELFF
TGTGCTAGTGGGCTAGCGGGAGTCGGGGAGCTGTTTTTT
>TRBV25-1|TRBJ1-2|TRBD1|NA
CASSESVGQGSNYGYTF
TGTGCCAGCAGTGAATCTGTCGGACAGGGGTCTAACTATGGCTACACCTTC
>TRBV19|TRBJ2-5|TRBD2|few
CASSPLGLAGQETQYF
TGTGCCAGTAGTCCCCTCGGACTAGCGGGACAAGAGACCCAGTACTTC
>TRBV10-2|TRBJ2-7|TRBD2|NA
CASSESDDNLLAEYYEQYF
TGCGCCAGCAGTGAGTCCGATGATAATCTTCTAGCGGAATACTACGAGCAGTACTTC
>TRBV10-3|TRBJ2-5|TRBD1|NA
CAIGYDRGETQYF
TGTGCCATCGGCTACGACAGGGGGGAGACCCAGTACTTC
>TRBV5-1|TRBJ2-5|NA|NA
CASSLEVQETQYF
TGCGCCAGCAGCTTGGAGGTACAAGAGACCCAGTACTTC
>TRBV27|TRBJ1-1|NA|many
CASSFKPLWGHTEAFF
TGTGCCAGCAGTTTTAAACCCCTCTGGGGACACACTGAAGCTTTCTTT